Presented here are 25 T cell receptor beta chains from one specimen sequenced in a study of cytomegalovirus exposure and HLA in healthy donors (dated by TCRdb to about 2017). Libraries were constructed by the immunoSEQ multiplex PCR assay. For the multiplex PCR, a mixture combining 60 forward primers for TCR Vbeta segments and 13 reverse primers for TCR Jbeta segments was used. Held by TCRdb, this immuneACCESS table contains in-frame sequences only and omits some clones. Under half of the omission traces to an unresolved V gene where checked; the cause of the rest is unknown. The sample yields about 160,000 clones; around 79% were counted once. The top ten clonotypes cover 0.85% to 1% of the sample. Sequenced input: PBMCs. These receptors originate from a woman between 45 and 65 years old in good health and CMV-seropositive.

The chain uses TRBV10-3 and TRBJ2-5, with 9 positions matching TRBD2. V lost 4 bases and J lost 5; bases outside the gene matches: 8. Per the germline V gene, CDR1 is ENHRY and CDR2 is SYGVKD. The CDR3 has 15 amino acids. CDR3: CAISVGGRAEETQYF. The CDR3 DNA follows: TGTGCCATCAGTGTCGGCGGGAGGGCTGAGGAGACCCAGTACTTC.

Remarks on this clone: One junction end disagrees with the germline gene, perhaps due to a read error. The rearrangement joins TRBV4-2 to TRBJ1-1; D is possibly TRBD1 (6 bases). CDR3 length: 15 amino acids. Germline V gene lookup returns CDR1 LGHNA and CDR2 YNFKEQ. CDR3 sequence (DNA): TGTGCCAGCAGCCAGTCACAGGGACGTCGCACTAAAGCTTTCTTT. Translating gives CASSQSQGRRTKAFF.

The gene calls are TRBV29-1 and TRBJ2-7; D is perhaps TRBD1 (6 bases). Trimming shortened V by 1 base and J by 5 bases, and 15 bases separated the two germline ends. The CDR3 extends over 14 amino acids. The germline V gene encodes CDR1 SQVTM and CDR2 ANQGSEA. The CDR3 spells CSVEGGRGMDEQYF. The CDR3 DNA reads as TGCAGCGTTGAAGGGGGCAGGGGTATGGACGAGCAGTACTTC.

This rearrangement joins TRBV19 to TRBJ1-3, with D uncertain. Germline-derived CDR1 and CDR2 are LNHDA and SQIVND (reference sequence). V was clipped by 6 bases and J by 0 bases, with 15 bases between them. CDR3 length: 16 residues. The CDR3 DNA sequence: TGTGCCAGTAGAGACGCACTATCGGTCTCTGGAAACACCATATATTTT. This gives the protein CASRDALSVSGNTIYF.

The V call is TRBV2, the J call TRBJ1-2; D call uncertain. Per the germline V gene, CDR1 is SNHLY and CDR2 is FYNNEI. The CDR3 covers 14 residues. V gave up 3 bases and J gave up 6 bases, with 14 bases separating them. This CDR3 reads CASSDGAAGDGYTF. The CDR3 DNA follows: TGTGCCAGCAGTGATGGCGCGGCGGGTGATGGCTACACCTTC.

V and J are TRBV6-5 and TRBJ2-5; 8 positions match TRBD1. The J call may be wrong; the DNA end is better matched by TRBJ2-7. The CDR3 is made up of 13 amino acids. CDR1 is MNHEY and CDR2 is SVGAGI in the germline V gene. CDR3 sequence (DNA): TGTGCCAGCAAGACAGGGGCCTCGGGCGAGCAGTACTTC. Translating gives CASKTGASGEQYF.

The rearrangement joins TRBV4-3 to TRBJ2-1, with TRBD2 matching 7 bases. Trimming took 5 bases from V and 14 from J; bases not matched to a gene: 15. CDR1 and CDR2 (germline): LGHNA, YSLEER. This CDR3 has 14 residues. The CDR3 sequence is CASSATGWGGIKFF. CDR3 coding DNA: TGCGCCAGCAGCGCAACCGGGTGGGGGGGAATTAAGTTCTTC.

The chain recombines TRBV15 with TRBJ2-1, with 7 bases lining up with TRBD1. This CDR3 has 14 amino acids. Germline V gene sequence: CDR1 LNHNV, CDR2 YYDKDF (reference sequence). Trimming cost V 8 bases and J 2 bases; bases outside gene matches: 6. CDR3 protein: CATRRQGPYNEQFF. The CDR3, as DNA: TGTGCCACCCGGCGACAGGGACCCTACAATGAGCAGTTCTTC. Combining the CDR3 with reference TRBV15 and TRBJ2-1 gives the whole variable domain DAMVIQNPRYQVTQFGKPVTLSCSQTLNHNVMYWYQQKSSQAPKLLFHYYDKDFNNEADTPDNFQSRRPNTSFCFLDIRSPGLGDTAMYLCATRRQGPYNEQFFGPGTRLTVL.

The chain is built from TRBV6-5 and TRBJ2-3, with 11 bases aligning to TRBD2. The CDR3 covers 16 residues. The V segment lost 4 bases and the J segment 3 bases; nucleotides outside the gene matches: 6. CDR1 is MNHEY and CDR2 is SVGAGI in the germline V gene. CDR3: CASSLSTSGSTDTQYF. The CDR3 coding sequence is TGTGCCAGCAGTTTGTCAACTAGCGGGAGTACAGATACGCAGTATTTT.

This clone has more than one count but fewer than ten. The chain employs TRBV6-5 and TRBJ2-5; no firm D call. CDR1 and CDR2 from the germline V gene are MNHEY and SVGAGI. Trimming cost V 0 bases and J 4 bases, with 3 bases left between them. The CDR3 loop spans 12 amino acids. The CDR3 protein is CASSYSRETQYF. In DNA, the CDR3 is TGTGCCAGCAGTTACTCGAGAGAGACCCAGTACTTC.

The chain couples TRBV20-1 to TRBJ1-1; 7 positions agree with TRBD1. Per the germline V gene, CDR1 is DFQATT and CDR2 is SNEGSKA (reference sequence). There are 11 residues in the CDR3. The CDR3 region has the DNA TGCAGGGCAAACCCGGGACAGCAAGCTTTCTTT. It translates to CRANPGQQAFF.

This rearrangement joins TRBV2 to TRBJ2-5; tentatively, D is TRBD1 (5 bases). Looked up from germline, CDR1 is SNHLY and CDR2 is FYNNEI. The CDR3 runs 13 residues. V was trimmed by 8 bases and J by 2 bases, leaving 12 bases between them. In DNA form, the CDR3 reads TGTGCCAGCGGACGGACACCACAAGAGACCCAGTACTTC. Its translation: CASGRTPQETQYF.

This clone is a singleton in its sample. The chain couples TRBV27 to TRBJ2-3, with D possibly matching TRBD2 (5 bases). Germline V gene sequence: CDR1 MNHEY, CDR2 SMNVEV (reference sequence). This CDR3 spans 14 amino acids. V was shortened by 5 bases and J by 1 base, with 10 bases between the two germline ends. CDR3 sequence: CASSPTRGTDTQYF. CDR3 nucleotides: TGTGCCAGCAGTCCAACTAGGGGCACAGATACGCAGTATTTT.

The rearrangement joins TRBV28 to TRBJ1-2; D not certain. V shed 6 bases and J shed 4 bases, with 9 bases lying between them. CDR1 and CDR2 (germline): MDHEN, SYDVKM. This CDR3 has 12 residues. The CDR3 loop is CASSSFSYGYTF. The CDR3 bases are TGTGCCAGCAGCTCCTTCTCCTATGGCTACACCTTC.

The J gene is TRBJ1-1, the V gene TRBV25-1, with a weak D call TRBD1 (6 bases). Germline V gives CDR1 MGHDK, CDR2 SYGVNS. The CDR3 spans 11 residues. V was shortened by 7 bases and J by 8 bases, with 11 bases between the two germline ends. The CDR3 DNA is TGTGCCAGCAAGACCGGGACAGAAGCTTTCTTT. It encodes CASKTGTEAFF.

V gene TRBV18 combines with J gene TRBJ1-1; a possible D gene is TRBD1 (6 bases). CDR1 is KGHSH and CDR2 is LQKENI in the germline V gene. The V end was cut by 3 bases, the J end by 8 bases, with 16 bases between. CDR3 size: 14 residues. The CDR3 loop is CASSPAGGQREAFF. CDR3 nucleotides: TGTGCCAGCTCACCTGCTGGGGGACAACGGGAAGCTTTCTTT.

The genes are TRBV29-1 and TRBJ1-1, with D uncertain. The CDR3 totals 14 residues. The germline gives CDR1 SQVTM, CDR2 ANQGSEA. V dropped 2 bases and J dropped 1 base, with 11 bases sitting between them. The CDR3 DNA follows: TGCAGCGTTGAAAGGTCGCGGTCGAACACTGAAGCTTTCTTT. It translates to CSVERSRSNTEAFF.

The CDR3 nucleotides are TGTGCCAGCAGCCGCTCGGGGGATAATTCACCCCTCCACTTT. Protein product: CASSRSGDNSPLHF. The chain is built from TRBV7-2 and TRBJ1-6; TRBD1 is a possible D gene (5 bases). The germline V gene has CDR1 SGHTA and CDR2 FQGNSA. The CDR3 is made up of 14 amino acids. V was trimmed by 5 bases and J by 5 bases, leaving 10 bases between them.

This clone has just a few counts. The V call is TRBV6-5, the J call TRBJ1-1, with 7 positions matching TRBD1. Germline trimming cut 6 bases from V and 0 bases from J; bases unmatched to any gene: 7. There are 15 residues in the CDR3. Germline V gives CDR1 MNHEY, CDR2 SVGAGI. The CDR3 loop is CASRRQDRLNTEAFF. The CDR3 bases are TGTGCCAGCAGGCGGCAGGACAGGTTGAACACTGAAGCTTTCTTT.

V and J are TRBV28 and TRBJ2-4; perhaps TRBD1 as D (6 bases). Deletions cut 6 bases from V and 2 bases from J, with 14 bases between. Looked up from germline, CDR1 is MDHEN and CDR2 is SYDVKM. The CDR3 spans 15 residues. CDR3 amino acids: CASRQTGFPKNIQYF. In DNA form, the CDR3 reads TGTGCCAGCAGACAAACAGGGTTTCCCAAAAACATTCAGTACTTC.

This chain connects TRBV19 to TRBJ2-6; 7 bases are a match to TRBD1. Per germline, CDR1 LNHDA and CDR2 SQIVND (reference sequence). The V and J ends lost 5 bases and 0 bases, in that order; junction bases with no gene match: 4. The CDR3 runs 16 residues. CDR3: CASSSGTDSGANVLTF. As DNA, the CDR3 is TGTGCCAGTAGTTCCGGGACAGACTCTGGGGCCAACGTCCTGACTTTC.

The chain uses TRBV9 and TRBJ2-1, with a weak D call TRBD2 (5 bases). The CDR3 spans 13 residues. With 3 bases removed from V and 3 bases from J, the gap between germline ends came to 7 bases. Germline CDR1 is SGDLS and CDR2 is YYNGEE. CDR3 amino acids: CASSASIYNEQFF. CDR3 DNA sequence: TGTGCCAGCAGCGCTAGCATCTACAATGAGCAGTTCTTC. Variable domain in full (rest from reference TRBV9 and TRBJ2-1): DSGVTQTPKHLITATGQRVTLRCSPRSGDLSVYWYQQSLDQGLQFLIQYYNGEERAKGNILERFSAQQFPDLHSELNLSSLELGDSALYFCASSASIYNEQFFGPGTRLTVL.

The CDR3 bases are TGCGCCAGCAGCTTGGCCGGGATATCCTACGAGCAGTACTTC. Encoded protein: CASSLAGISYEQYF. The chain employs TRBV5-1 and TRBJ2-5; a weak D match, TRBD2 (5 bases). Gene TRBJ2-7 matches the end of the DNA better, so the J call may be wrong. This CDR3 is 14 amino acids long. CDR1 is SGHRS, CDR2 YFSETQ, per germline.

The chain couples TRBV28 to TRBJ1-1; 9 nucleotides line up with TRBD1. CDR1 is MDHEN, CDR2 SYDVKM, per germline. The CDR3 length is 13 residues. J was trimmed by 6 bases and V by 2 bases; bases with no gene match: 1. CDR3 DNA: TGTGCCAGCAGTTTAGACAGGGGGTCTGAAGCTTTCTTT. Translation gives CASSLDRGSEAFF.

V and J are TRBV6-5 and TRBJ1-2, with D maybe TRBD1 (6 bases). V lost 7 bases, J lost 1 base, and 13 bases lay in between. Germline V CDR1 and CDR2: MNHEY, SVGAGI. There are 14 residues in the CDR3. The chain's CDR3 is CASTGGGSNYGYTF. CDR3 in DNA: TGTGCCAGCACGGGAGGGGGGAGTAACTATGGCTACACCTTC.